This T cell receptor (beta chain) was identified in a study of T cells in Graves' hyperthyroidism and ophthalmopathy. Study-wide findings and caveats: Ophthalmopathy was distinguished from stable hyperthyroidism by 13 V-J signatures.

The germline CDR1 and CDR2 sequences are MDHEN and SYDVKM. The CDR3 totals 12 residues. Trimming took off 4 bases at V and 1 base at J, with 4 bases between the two ends. The investigators amplified TCR beta CDR3 regions from RNA transcripts. Initially, a first-round RT-PCR of the TCR CDR3 employed the HTBI primer set. Each CDR3 protein gets one entry after TCRdb re-called the multiplex PCR reads with MiXCR. The profile shows some 600,000 distinct CDR3 sequences, over 11% of them singletons. This clonotype was seen many times. Its antigen remains unidentified. Those with hyperthyroidism were 18 to 65 years old, newly diagnosed, and ill for under 2 months. Thyroid ultrasound and orbital computed tomography, with clinical symptoms and serum thyroxine and TRAb, informed diagnoses. The blood was taken when hyperthyroidism was first diagnosed, before any ophthalmopathy symptoms showed up.

V usage is TRBV28 and J usage is TRBJ1-1; no definite D call. Sequencing used blood. This TCR came from a woman in her twenties or thirties with Graves' hyperthyroidism that later progressed to Graves' ophthalmopathy. The CDR3 nucleotides are TGTGCCAGCAGTTCAACGAACACTGAAGCTTTCTTT. This sequence encodes CASSSTNTEAFF.